A selection of T cell receptor beta chains follows, all from one sample in a study of T-cell reconstitution after alpha-beta-depleted transplantation in children. In TCRdb, the PCR reads were re-called with MiXCR into one record per CDR3 protein. The table lists a few hundred thousand distinct CDR3 sequences, about a quarter of them singletons. Here the sequenced sample was PBMCs, taken before TCRalphabeta/CD19-depleted stem cell transplant. The receptors come from a boy in the first two years of life with Wiskott-Aldrich syndrome, due to receive a stem cell transplant. The CDR3 runs from the conserved cysteine through the conserved F or W. Each record gives: clone size, D gene, J gene, CDR3 length, V gene, CDR3 DNA, CDR3 protein. A D gene is named only where the DNA matches it firmly. Rows may omit the clone size; those that give it use once, few, many or a size class.

clone_size: few
d_call: NA
j_call: TRBJ2-6
cdr3_length: 18
v_call: TRBV4-1
cdr3_nt: TGCGCCAGCAGCCAACATGACGGCATCCCCACTGGGGCCAACGTCCTGACTTTC
cdr3_aa: CASSQHDGIPTGANVLTF

clone_size: NA
d_call: TRBD2
j_call: TRBJ2-1
cdr3_length: 17
v_call: TRBV12-3/TRBV12-4
cdr3_nt: TGTGCCAGCAGTTTAAGGCTAGCGGGAGGTTTCAACAATGAGCAGTTCTTC
cdr3_aa: CASSLRLAGGFNNEQFF

clone_size: NA
d_call: NA
j_call: TRBJ2-7
cdr3_length: 13
v_call: TRBV20-1
cdr3_nt: TGCAGTGCTAGATCCGGGTTCACCTACGAGCAGTACTTC
cdr3_aa: CSARSGFTYEQYF

clone_size: NA
d_call: NA
j_call: TRBJ2-2
cdr3_length: 15
v_call: TRBV2
cdr3_nt: TGTGCCAGCAGTGCGGTTAGGGCGGGCACCGGGGAGCTGTTTTTT
cdr3_aa: CASSAVRAGTGELFF

clone_size: NA
d_call: TRBD1
j_call: TRBJ2-3
cdr3_length: 15
v_call: TRBV12-3/TRBV12-4
cdr3_nt: TGTGCCAGCAGTTTCGCCAGGGGGATCACAGATACGCAGTATTTT
cdr3_aa: CASSFARGITDTQYF

clone_size: NA
d_call: NA
j_call: TRBJ2-5
cdr3_length: 16
v_call: TRBV28
cdr3_nt: TGTGCCAGCAGTTTATTGCAGCGGGTACACCAAGAGACCCAGTACTTC
cdr3_aa: CASSLLQRVHQETQYF

clone_size: few
d_call: NA
j_call: TRBJ1-5
cdr3_length: 13
v_call: TRBV3-1
cdr3_nt: TGTGCCAGCAGCCAAAGCGGGGAACAGCCCCAGCATTTT
cdr3_aa: CASSQSGEQPQHF

clone_size: NA
d_call: NA
j_call: TRBJ2-5
cdr3_length: 13
v_call: TRBV5-1
cdr3_nt: TGCGCCAGCTCTTGGGGGGTAGAAGAGACCCAGTACTTC
cdr3_aa: CASSWGVEETQYF

clone_size: few
d_call: NA
j_call: TRBJ2-7
cdr3_length: 12
v_call: TRBV27
cdr3_nt: TGTGCCACCGGGACCCAGTCCTACGAGCAGTACTTC
cdr3_aa: CATGTQSYEQYF

clone_size: few
d_call: TRBD2
j_call: TRBJ2-3
cdr3_length: 19
v_call: TRBV6-5
cdr3_nt: TGTGCCAGCAGTTACTGGGCCCTACTAGCGGGATCCTACACAGATACGCAGTATTTT
cdr3_aa: CASSYWALLAGSYTDTQYF

clone_size: few
d_call: TRBD2
j_call: TRBJ2-1
cdr3_length: 14
v_call: TRBV24-1
cdr3_nt: TGTGCCACCAGGGGGACTAGGGGCGACAATGAGCAGTTCTTC
cdr3_aa: CATRGTRGDNEQFF

clone_size: NA
d_call: TRBD2
j_call: TRBJ2-3
cdr3_length: 15
v_call: TRBV7-3
cdr3_nt: TGTGCCAGCAGCCCCTTTGCGGGGGTGGGAGATACGCAGTATTTT
cdr3_aa: CASSPFAGVGDTQYF

clone_size: few
d_call: NA
j_call: TRBJ2-3
cdr3_length: 16
v_call: TRBV4-2
cdr3_nt: TGTGCCAGCAGCAGGCAGACTAGAGATGGGACAGATACGCAGTATTTT
cdr3_aa: CASSRQTRDGTDTQYF

clone_size: NA
d_call: TRBD2
j_call: TRBJ2-7
cdr3_length: 16
v_call: TRBV20-1
cdr3_nt: TGCAGTGCTAGGGGATCGTCGGGACTAGCGGGAGCCGAGCAGTACTTC
cdr3_aa: CSARGSSGLAGAEQYF

clone_size: NA
d_call: NA
j_call: TRBJ2-7
cdr3_length: 14
v_call: TRBV7-2
cdr3_nt: TGTGCCAGCAGCTCTAGCCCCCAGGGGGGCGAGCAGTACTTC
cdr3_aa: CASSSSPQGGEQYF

clone_size: NA
d_call: TRBD2
j_call: TRBJ2-2
cdr3_length: 15
v_call: TRBV11-2
cdr3_nt: TGTGCCAGCAGACAGACTAGCGGAGTTACCGGGGAGCTGTTTTTT
cdr3_aa: CASRQTSGVTGELFF

clone_size: few
d_call: TRBD1
j_call: TRBJ2-5
cdr3_length: 14
v_call: TRBV12-3/TRBV12-4
cdr3_nt: TGTGCCAGCAGTTTAACAGGGGTCCAAGAGACCCAGTACTTC
cdr3_aa: CASSLTGVQETQYF

clone_size: NA
d_call: NA
j_call: TRBJ2-5
cdr3_length: 13
v_call: TRBV24-1
cdr3_nt: TGTGCCACCAGTCGGGGCGGGCAAGAGACCCAGTACTTC
cdr3_aa: CATSRGGQETQYF

clone_size: few
d_call: NA
j_call: TRBJ2-7
cdr3_length: 14
v_call: TRBV7-9
cdr3_nt: TGTGCCAGCAGCCCCGAGGGACATCTATACGAGCAGTACTTC
cdr3_aa: CASSPEGHLYEQYF

clone_size: NA
d_call: TRBD2
j_call: TRBJ2-1
cdr3_length: 15
v_call: TRBV5-1
cdr3_nt: TGCGCCAGCGGACAACTAGCGGGGCGTAACAATGAGCAGTTCTTC
cdr3_aa: CASGQLAGRNNEQFF

clone_size: NA
d_call: NA
j_call: TRBJ1-4
cdr3_length: 12
v_call: TRBV6-5
cdr3_nt: TGTGCCAGCAGTCCAGATAGCGAAAAACTGTTTTTT
cdr3_aa: CASSPDSEKLFF

clone_size: NA
d_call: NA
j_call: TRBJ1-1
cdr3_length: 15
v_call: TRBV20-1
cdr3_nt: TGCAGTGCCCCCCATCTCGGAGGCATGAACACTGAAGCTTTCTTT
cdr3_aa: CSAPHLGGMNTEAFF

clone_size: NA
d_call: NA
j_call: TRBJ2-7
cdr3_length: 15
v_call: TRBV7-9
cdr3_nt: TGTGCCAGCAGCTTAGAGGGACGTTCTCCCAGTGAGCAGTACTTC
cdr3_aa: CASSLEGRSPSEQYF

clone_size: few
d_call: NA
j_call: TRBJ2-1
cdr3_length: 18
v_call: TRBV27
cdr3_nt: TGTGCCAGCAGTCCGTATTCGAGTCCGTATCGGGTCTACAATGAGCAGTTCTTC
cdr3_aa: CASSPYSSPYRVYNEQFF

clone_size: few
d_call: NA
j_call: TRBJ1-1
cdr3_length: 16
v_call: TRBV21-1
cdr3_nt: TGTGCCAGCAGCAAATTCCCCAAGGTATTGAACACTGAAGCTTTCTTT
cdr3_aa: CASSKFPKVLNTEAFF

clone_size: NA
d_call: NA
j_call: TRBJ2-1
cdr3_length: 15
v_call: TRBV4-1
cdr3_nt: TGCGCCAGCAGCCAAGACCAGGGGATCTACAATGAGCAGTTCTTC
cdr3_aa: CASSQDQGIYNEQFF

clone_size: few
d_call: NA
j_call: TRBJ2-2
cdr3_length: 14
v_call: TRBV15
cdr3_nt: TGTGCCACCAGCATAACCGAGAACACCGGGGAGCTGTTTTTT
cdr3_aa: CATSITENTGELFF

clone_size: few
d_call: TRBD2
j_call: TRBJ2-1
cdr3_length: 18
v_call: TRBV5-1
cdr3_nt: TGCGCCAGCAGCCCTGGGACTAGCGGGAGTAAATGGTACAATGAGCAGTTCTTC
cdr3_aa: CASSPGTSGSKWYNEQFF

clone_size: NA
d_call: TRBD2
j_call: TRBJ2-1
cdr3_length: 15
v_call: TRBV11-2
cdr3_nt: TGTGCCAGCAGCTGGGGAGCGGGAGGGCCGGTTGAGCAGTTCTTC
cdr3_aa: CASSWGAGGPVEQFF

clone_size: once
d_call: TRBD2
j_call: TRBJ2-3
cdr3_length: 15
v_call: TRBV20-1
cdr3_nt: TGCAGTGCTGGGAGCCTAGCGGGAAGGCCAGATACGCAGTATTTT
cdr3_aa: CSAGSLAGRPDTQYF

clone_size: few
d_call: NA
j_call: TRBJ2-7
cdr3_length: 13
v_call: TRBV18
cdr3_nt: TGTGCCAGCTCACCGCCTGGGGGCGGCGAGCAGTACTTC
cdr3_aa: CASSPPGGGEQYF

clone_size: NA
d_call: NA
j_call: TRBJ1-5
cdr3_length: 15
v_call: TRBV12-3/TRBV12-4
cdr3_nt: TGTGCCAGCAGTACCCATCGGGGTGGCAATCAGCCCCAGCATTTT
cdr3_aa: CASSTHRGGNQPQHF

clone_size: few
d_call: NA
j_call: TRBJ1-6
cdr3_length: 16
v_call: TRBV6-5
cdr3_nt: TGTGCCAGCAGTTCTACAGGGTTGAGTAGGAATTCACCCCTCCACTTT
cdr3_aa: CASSSTGLSRNSPLHF

clone_size: NA
d_call: NA
j_call: TRBJ2-5
cdr3_length: 15
v_call: TRBV12-3/TRBV12-4
cdr3_nt: TGTGCCAGCAGTTTAGGCTACACGTACCAAGAGACCCAGTACTTC
cdr3_aa: CASSLGYTYQETQYF

clone_size: NA
d_call: NA
j_call: TRBJ1-3
cdr3_length: 13
v_call: TRBV12-3/TRBV12-4
cdr3_nt: TGTGCCAGCAGTTTACTCAGGGGAAACACCATATATTTT
cdr3_aa: CASSLLRGNTIYF

clone_size: few
d_call: TRBD2
j_call: TRBJ2-1
cdr3_length: 16
v_call: TRBV12-3/TRBV12-4
cdr3_nt: TGTGCCAGCAGTCCAAGGGCGGGAGGGCCCTACAATGAGCAGTTCTTC
cdr3_aa: CASSPRAGGPYNEQFF

clone_size: NA
d_call: NA
j_call: TRBJ1-6
cdr3_length: 14
v_call: TRBV12-3/TRBV12-4
cdr3_nt: TGTGCCAGCAGTTTCATGGGGCGAAGTTCACCCCTCCACTTT
cdr3_aa: CASSFMGRSSPLHF

clone_size: NA
d_call: TRBD1
j_call: TRBJ1-1
cdr3_length: 18
v_call: TRBV10-3
cdr3_nt: TGTGCCATCCTCCCGGGACAGCGGAAGGGGGTTATGAACACTGAAGCTTTCTTT
cdr3_aa: CAILPGQRKGVMNTEAFF

clone_size: NA
d_call: TRBD1
j_call: TRBJ2-1
cdr3_length: 13
v_call: TRBV29-1
cdr3_nt: TGCAGCGCCAGACAGGGCGGGCGCGATGAGCAGTTCTTC
cdr3_aa: CSARQGGRDEQFF

clone_size: NA
d_call: TRBD1
j_call: TRBJ2-1
cdr3_length: 15
v_call: TRBV7-8
cdr3_nt: TGTGCCAGCAGCTTGGGGCAGGGGGAGTTAAATGAGCAGTTCTTC
cdr3_aa: CASSLGQGELNEQFF

clone_size: few
d_call: TRBD2
j_call: TRBJ2-1
cdr3_length: 16
v_call: TRBV12-3/TRBV12-4
cdr3_nt: TGTGCCAGCAGTTCCCCGACTAGCGGGAGTTACTATGAGCAGTTCTTC
cdr3_aa: CASSSPTSGSYYEQFF

clone_size: NA
d_call: NA
j_call: TRBJ1-1
cdr3_length: 13
v_call: TRBV5-1
cdr3_nt: TGCGCCAGCAGCCAGACAAGTAACACTGAAGCTTTCTTT
cdr3_aa: CASSQTSNTEAFF

clone_size: few
d_call: TRBD1
j_call: TRBJ1-1
cdr3_length: 17
v_call: TRBV12-3/TRBV12-4
cdr3_nt: TGTGCCAGCAGTTTAGTCCGACAGGGACCAACTAAATCTGAAGCTTTCTTT
cdr3_aa: CASSLVRQGPTKSEAFF

clone_size: NA
d_call: TRBD1
j_call: TRBJ2-2
cdr3_length: 16
v_call: TRBV9
cdr3_nt: TGTGCCAGCAGCGTTGGGGGGACAGGGGGCCCCGGGGAGCTGTTTTTT
cdr3_aa: CASSVGGTGGPGELFF

clone_size: NA
d_call: TRBD2
j_call: TRBJ2-1
cdr3_length: 15
v_call: TRBV5-1
cdr3_nt: TGCGCCAGCAGCTATGGAGCGGGAGGAGACCATGAGCAGTTCTTC
cdr3_aa: CASSYGAGGDHEQFF

clone_size: NA
d_call: TRBD2
j_call: TRBJ2-7
cdr3_length: 16
v_call: TRBV14
cdr3_nt: TGTGCCAGCAGCCACGGACTAGCGGGACCCACCTACGAGCAGTACTTC
cdr3_aa: CASSHGLAGPTYEQYF

clone_size: NA
d_call: NA
j_call: TRBJ2-7
cdr3_length: 17
v_call: TRBV7-2
cdr3_nt: TGTGCCAGCAGCCAAAGGAGGGGGAGGGAGGAAGGCAACGAGCAGTACTTC
cdr3_aa: CASSQRRGREEGNEQYF

clone_size: NA
d_call: TRBD1
j_call: TRBJ2-5
cdr3_length: 15
v_call: TRBV7-3
cdr3_nt: TGTGCCAGCAGCAAAACAGGGGGCGAGGGGGAGACCCAGTACTTC
cdr3_aa: CASSKTGGEGETQYF